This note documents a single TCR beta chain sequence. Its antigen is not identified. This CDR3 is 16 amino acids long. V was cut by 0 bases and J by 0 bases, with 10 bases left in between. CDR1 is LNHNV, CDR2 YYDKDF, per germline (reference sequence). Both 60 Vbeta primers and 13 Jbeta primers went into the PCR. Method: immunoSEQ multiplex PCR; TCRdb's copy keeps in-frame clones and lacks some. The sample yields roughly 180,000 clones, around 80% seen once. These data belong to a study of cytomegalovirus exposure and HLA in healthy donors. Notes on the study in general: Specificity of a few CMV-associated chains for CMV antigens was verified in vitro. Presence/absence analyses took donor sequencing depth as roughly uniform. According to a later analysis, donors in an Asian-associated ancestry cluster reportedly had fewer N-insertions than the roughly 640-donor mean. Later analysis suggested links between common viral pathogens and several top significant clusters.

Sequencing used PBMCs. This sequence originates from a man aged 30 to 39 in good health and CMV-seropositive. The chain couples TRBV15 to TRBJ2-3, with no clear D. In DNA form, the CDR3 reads TGTGCCACCAGCAGAGAAGCAGGTGCTAGCACAGATACGCAGTATTTT. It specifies CATSREAGASTDTQYF.